This entry lists 3 T cell receptor beta chains sequenced from one sample in a study of T cells in tuberculosis. Cells were sorted from thawed PBMC rested overnight and stained with GMM-loaded CD1B tetramer, viability dye and anti-CD3. The lipid loaded on the CD1B tetramers was C32 glucose monomycolate from Rhodococcus equi. Clones were read by immunoSEQ multiplex PCR, and TCRdb kept only the in-frame ones, dropping some. The sample lists about 88,000 clones; more than 75% were seen once. The sequencing sample was made of CD1b-GMM tetramer-negative cells sorted from PBMCs. All receptors derive from an adult woman with latent tuberculosis.

The gene calls are TRBV9 and TRBJ2-3; possible D gene TRBD1, 6 bases. Germline CDR1 and CDR2: SGDLS and YYNGEE. The V end lost 3 bases, the J end lost 3 bases, and 14 bases lay between the germline ends. The CDR3 length is 15 residues. CDR3 coding DNA: TGTGCCAGCAGCGGCGACCCCGACAGGACAGATACGCAGTATTTT. This gives the protein CASSGDPDRTDTQYF.

This clone occurred a few times. This chain connects TRBV7-8 to TRBJ2-3; TRBD1 agrees at 9 bases. This CDR3 has 18 amino acids. From germline, CDR1 is SGHVS and CDR2 FQNEAQ. V was clipped by 5 bases and J by 2 bases; unmatched bases: 14. This CDR3 reads CASSPTLGQGQSTDTQYF. The CDR3, as DNA: TGTGCCAGCAGCCCCACCTTGGGACAGGGTCAGTCCACAGATACGCAGTATTTT.

The chain couples TRBV5-1 to TRBJ1-1, with D possibly matching TRBD1 (5 bases). The length of the CDR3 is 15 residues. The V and J ends lost 1 base and 6 bases respectively, with 16 bases between them. Germline V lookup: CDR1 SGHRS, CDR2 YFSETQ. The DNA of the CDR3 is TGCGCCAGCAGCTTGTCGGGGAAGCGGGACGCTGAAGCTTTCTTT. Its translation: CASSLSGKRDAEAFF.